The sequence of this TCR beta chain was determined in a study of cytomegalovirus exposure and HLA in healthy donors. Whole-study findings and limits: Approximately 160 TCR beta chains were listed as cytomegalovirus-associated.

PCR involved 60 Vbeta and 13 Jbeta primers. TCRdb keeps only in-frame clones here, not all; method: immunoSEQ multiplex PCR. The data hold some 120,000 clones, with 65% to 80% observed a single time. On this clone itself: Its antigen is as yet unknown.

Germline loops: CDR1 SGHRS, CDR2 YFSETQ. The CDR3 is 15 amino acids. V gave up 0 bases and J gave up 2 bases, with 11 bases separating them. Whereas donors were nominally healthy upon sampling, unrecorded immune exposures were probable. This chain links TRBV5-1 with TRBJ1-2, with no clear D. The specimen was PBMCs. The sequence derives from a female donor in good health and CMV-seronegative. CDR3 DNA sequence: TGCGCCAGCAGCTTGGATACAGCCGACAACTATGGCTACACCTTC. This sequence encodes CASSLDTADNYGYTF. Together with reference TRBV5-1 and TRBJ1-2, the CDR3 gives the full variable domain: KAGVTQTPRYLIKTRGQQVTLSCSPISGHRSVSWYQQTPGQGLQFLFEYFSETQRNKGNFPGRFSGRQFSNSRSEMNVSTLELGDSALYLCASSLDTADNYGYTFGSGTRLTVV.